A selection of T cell receptor beta chains follows, all from one sample in a study of blood T cell repertoires in COVID-19. Only in-frame clones appear in the TCRdb table, and some are missing; sequencing was by immunoSEQ multiplex PCR. This table holds under 550,000 clones, 85% to 90% found once. Sequencing was done on a sample of peripheral blood. All receptors derive from a man between 18 and 29 years old with COVID-19, enrolled during active disease. CDR3s include the opening cysteine and the closing phenylalanine or tryptophan. Fields, in order: V gene, J gene, D gene, clone size, CDR3 protein, CDR3 DNA. A D gene is named only where the DNA matches it firmly. A row's size may be missing; if present it is once, few, many or a size class.

>TRBV10-1|TRBJ2-1|-|once
CASSSQRSSYNEQFF
TGCGCCAGCAGTAGTCAGCGGAGCTCCTACAATGAGCAGTTCTTC
>TRBV29-1|TRBJ1-2|-|-
CSVESGRQSLYGYTF
TGCAGCGTTGAATCCGGGAGGCAGTCGTTATATGGCTACACCTTC
>TRBV6-5|TRBJ2-5|-|-
CASSRLVTGETQYF
TGTGCCAGCAGTAGACTAGTAACCGGGGAGACCCAGTACTTC
>TRBV5-1|TRBJ2-1|-|-
CASSPGHVNEQFF
TGCGCCAGCAGCCCAGGACATGTTAATGAGCAGTTCTTC
>TRBV7-9|TRBJ2-7|-|-
CASSSQVSYEQYF
TGTGCCAGCAGCTCACAGGTCTCCTACGAGCAGTACTTC
>TRBV5-1|TRBJ2-5|TRBD2|-
CASSPGTSGRAIETQYF
TGCGCCAGCAGCCCCGGGACTAGCGGGAGGGCCATCGAGACCCAGTACTTC
>TRBV5-4|TRBJ2-1|TRBD2|-
CASSLEVAGGHRNEQFF
TGTGCCAGCAGCTTGGAGGTAGCGGGGGGCCACCGCAATGAGCAGTTCTTC
>TRBV2|TRBJ1-1|-|-
CASSPVGILGGTEAFF
TGTGCCAGCAGTCCCGTGGGGATCCTGGGGGGGACTGAAGCTTTCTTT
>TRBV24-1|TRBJ1-6|-|once
CATSGGDNSPLHF
TGTGCCACCAGTGGAGGCGATAATTCACCCCTCCACTTT
>TRBV11-3|TRBJ2-3|-|-
CASSSRRSTDTQYF
TGTGCCAGCAGCTCTCGGCGGAGCACAGATACGCAGTATTTT
>TRBV6-5|TRBJ1-2|-|-
CASSYLPGGGYGYTF
TGTGCCAGCAGTTACCTTCCGGGAGGCGGGTATGGCTACACCTTC
>TRBV30|TRBJ1-5|TRBD1|-
CAWSPGQGSQPQHF
TGTGCCTGGAGTCCGGGACAGGGGTCTCAGCCCCAGCATTTT
>TRBV5-1|TRBJ2-7|-|-
CASSLLLVGLSYEQYF
TGCGCCAGCAGCCTGTTGCTAGTCGGCCTCTCCTACGAGCAGTACTTC
>TRBV12-2|TRBJ2-3|-|once
CASRSRGEVGDTQYF
TGTGCAAGTCGCTCTCGTGGGGAGGTTGGCGATACGCAGTATTTT
>TRBV3-1/TRBV3-2|TRBJ1-2|-|-
CASRPEGGHYGYTF
TGTGCCAGCAGGCCCGAAGGCGGGCACTATGGCTACACCTTC
>TRBV24-1|TRBJ2-1|TRBD1|-
CATSEHGTGNYNEQFF
TGTGCCACCAGTGAGCACGGGACAGGGAATTACAATGAGCAGTTCTTC
>TRBV19|TRBJ1-2|-|-
CASTRGAGYGYTF
TGTGCCAGTACTCGGGGGGCAGGCTATGGCTACACCTTC
>TRBV27|TRBJ2-1|-|-
CASRLVGGNEQFF
TGTGCCAGCAGACTAGTGGGGGGCAATGAGCAGTTCTTC
>TRBV19|TRBJ2-1|TRBD2|-
CASSKTSGRYNEQFF
TGTGCCAGTAGCAAGACTAGCGGGAGGTACAATGAGCAGTTCTTC
>TRBV9|TRBJ2-7|-|-
CASSVADRDEQYF
TGTGCCAGCAGCGTAGCGGACAGAGACGAGCAGTACTTC
>TRBV11-3|TRBJ2-5|-|-
CASSLGGGRQETQYF
TGTGCCAGCAGCTTAGGGGGCGGACGGCAAGAGACCCAGTACTTC
>TRBV5-4|TRBJ2-2|-|-
CASSHQGGFTGELFF
TGTGCCAGCAGCCACCAGGGTGGGTTTACCGGGGAGCTGTTTTTT
>TRBV7-8|TRBJ2-2|TRBD2|-
CASSSRKAGANTGELFF
TGTGCCAGCAGCTCAAGGAAGGCGGGGGCGAACACCGGGGAGCTGTTTTTT
>TRBV19|TRBJ2-1|-|-
CASSMGLEAHEQFF
TGTGCCAGTAGTATGGGTCTAGAAGCCCATGAGCAGTTCTTC
>TRBV20-1|TRBJ2-3|TRBD2|-
CSASGLAGGTDTQYF
TGCAGTGCTAGTGGGCTAGCGGGGGGCACAGATACGCAGTATTTT
>TRBV5-4|TRBJ2-7|TRBD2|-
CASSSLAGAHEQYF
TGTGCCAGCAGCTCGTTGGCGGGAGCCCACGAGCAGTACTTC
>TRBV30|TRBJ2-4|-|-
CAWMADKNIQYF
TGTGCCTGGATGGCGGATAAAAACATTCAGTACTTC
>TRBV19|TRBJ1-6|-|-
CASSSRLIYNSPLHF
TGTGCCAGTAGTAGTCGACTGATATATAATTCACCCCTCCACTTT
>TRBV24-1|TRBJ2-1|-|-
CATSDLASYNEQFF
TGTGCCACCAGTGATTTGGCTAGTTACAATGAGCAGTTCTTC
>TRBV6-6|TRBJ2-7|TRBD1|-
CASSPRDRGAPSSYEQYF
TGTGCCAGCAGTCCCCGGGACAGAGGTGCACCGAGCTCCTACGAGCAGTACTTC
>TRBV27|TRBJ1-5|-|-
CASSWSSNQPQHF
TGTGCCAGCAGTTGGAGTAGCAATCAGCCCCAGCATTTT
>TRBV19|TRBJ1-2|-|-
CASSIADRYGYTF
TGTGCCAGTAGTATAGCCGACAGGTATGGCTACACCTTC
>TRBV28|TRBJ1-2|-|-
CASSLGGRVNYGYTF
TGTGCCAGCAGTTTGGGGGGGCGAGTTAACTATGGCTACACCTTC
>TRBV7-8|TRBJ2-3|-|-
CASSSTSVVGTDTQYF
TGTGCCAGCAGCTCGACTAGTGTGGTGGGCACAGATACGCAGTATTTT
>TRBV27|TRBJ2-7|TRBD1|few
CASSPRDRAFHEQYF
TGTGCCAGCAGTCCCCGGGACAGGGCATTCCACGAGCAGTACTTC
>TRBV2|TRBJ1-5|TRBD1|-
CASRGTGSNQPQHF
TGTGCCAGCAGAGGGACAGGTAGCAATCAGCCCCAGCATTTT
>TRBV19|TRBJ1-2|TRBD1|-
CASSKQGATVTF
TGTGCCAGTAGTAAACAGGGGGCTACAGTCACCTTC
>TRBV7-7|TRBJ2-5|TRBD1|-
CASSSRAGTEETQYF
TGTGCCAGCAGCTCCCGGGCCGGGACAGAAGAGACCCAGTACTTC
>TRBV6-5|TRBJ2-7|-|-
CASRLSWVGRNEQYF
TGTGCCAGCAGACTCTCCTGGGTAGGGAGAAACGAGCAGTACTTC
>TRBV12-3/TRBV12-4|TRBJ2-1|-|-
CASSFRLGDEQFF
TGTGCCAGCAGTTTTCGGTTGGGAGATGAGCAGTTCTTC
>TRBV2|TRBJ2-7|TRBD1|-
CASSEEGAASYEQYF
TGTGCCAGCAGTGAAGAGGGGGCCGCTTCCTACGAGCAGTACTTC
>TRBV7-2|TRBJ2-7|-|-
CASSFRGARYEQYF
TGTGCCAGCAGCTTCCGCGGGGCCAGGTACGAGCAGTACTTC
>TRBV4-1|TRBJ2-5|TRBD2|-
CASRSLAEVQETQYF
TGCGCCAGCAGATCCCTAGCGGAGGTACAAGAGACCCAGTACTTC
>TRBV2|TRBJ2-7|TRBD2|-
CASSELAGVSMQYF
TGTGCCAGCAGCGAACTAGCGGGTGTGTCTATGCAGTACTTC
>TRBV7-5|TRBJ2-7|-|-
CVRSFLSRQPPYEQYF
TGTGTCAGAAGCTTTTTATCGCGACAGCCTCCCTACGAGCAGTACTTC